These T cell receptor beta chains were read from a single sample in a study of cytomegalovirus exposure and HLA in healthy donors. Generated by immunoSEQ multiplex PCR, the TCRdb table keeps only in-frame clones and is missing some. The sample has about 150,000 clones; 65% to 80% are singletons. Sample: PBMCs. These receptors were collected from a male donor in good health and CMV-seronegative. Each CDR3 is given without its conserved first and last residue.

>TRBJ1-3|TRBV5-1
ASSPSYRGPGNTIY
>TRBJ1-4|TRBV18
ASSLSEGQLNEKLF
>TRBJ1-1|TRBV6-5
ASSLSGGMNTEAF
>TRBJ2-3|TRBV9
ASSAEGGTDTQY
>TRBJ2-2|TRBV7-3
ASSLAPGQGPLGTGELF
>TRBJ2-5|TRBV7-3
ASSLPDSETQY
>TRBJ2-5|TRBV5-1
ASAPGQGAQKTQY
>TRBJ1-2|TRBV4-1
ASSPQEQGARNGYT
>TRBJ2-1|TRBV11-3
ASSQGLAGYNEQF
>TRBJ2-7|TRBV20-1
SAPGGKEQY
>TRBJ1-5|TRBV15
ATSEQGANQPQH
>TRBJ1-6|TRBV28
ASSLGGVAGSPLH
>TRBJ2-5|TRBV18
ASSPGHVGQETQY
>TRBJ2-1|TRBV29-1
SVEASLSSYNEQF
>NA|TRBV6-5
ASSYSGTGSYEQY
>TRBJ1-4|TRBV29-1
SVEWREKPF